This T cell receptor (beta chain) came from a study of T-cell reconstitution after alpha-beta-depleted transplantation in children. During its preparation, the TCRbeta library received unique molecular identifiers. MiXCR, applied by TCRdb to the PCR reads, yields one record per CDR3 protein. The data contain around 480,000 distinct CDR3 sequences, less than 35% of them singletons. V was clipped by 7 bases and J by 1 base; unmatched bases: 6. This CDR3 is built from 15 residues. Germline V lookup: CDR1 SQVTM, CDR2 ANQGSEA. This clonotype has a handful of counts. This specimen was PBMCs from the stem cell graft donor, taken from the stem cell graft. The rearrangement links TRBV29-1 to TRBJ2-3, with 12 bases that match TRBD2. The sequence came from a human donor who donated a stem cell graft to a child with aplastic anemia. For the CDR3, the DNA is TGCAGCGCCCGGACTAGCGGGAAGGGCACAGATACGCAGTATTTT. This sequence encodes CSARTSGKGTDTQYF.